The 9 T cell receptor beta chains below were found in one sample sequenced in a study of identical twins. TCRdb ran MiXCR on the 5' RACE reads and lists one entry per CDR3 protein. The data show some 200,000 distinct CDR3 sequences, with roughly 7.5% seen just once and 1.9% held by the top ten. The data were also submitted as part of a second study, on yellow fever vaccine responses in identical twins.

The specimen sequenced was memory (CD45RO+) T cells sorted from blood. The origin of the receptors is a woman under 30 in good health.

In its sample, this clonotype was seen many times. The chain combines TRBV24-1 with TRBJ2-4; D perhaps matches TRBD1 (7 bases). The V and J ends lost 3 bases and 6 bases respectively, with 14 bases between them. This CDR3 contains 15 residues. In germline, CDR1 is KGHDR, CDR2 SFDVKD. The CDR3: CATSDRTGAGNIQYF. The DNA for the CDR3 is TGTGCCACCAGTGATCGGACAGGAGCGGGAAACATTCAGTACTTC.

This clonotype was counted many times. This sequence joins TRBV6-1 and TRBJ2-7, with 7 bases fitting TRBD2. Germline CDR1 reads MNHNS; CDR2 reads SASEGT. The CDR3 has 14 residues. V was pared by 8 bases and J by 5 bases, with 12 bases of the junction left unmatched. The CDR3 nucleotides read TGTGCCAGCGGCCCAATGGGGGGGAGTAACGAGCAGTACTTC. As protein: CASGPMGGSNEQYF.

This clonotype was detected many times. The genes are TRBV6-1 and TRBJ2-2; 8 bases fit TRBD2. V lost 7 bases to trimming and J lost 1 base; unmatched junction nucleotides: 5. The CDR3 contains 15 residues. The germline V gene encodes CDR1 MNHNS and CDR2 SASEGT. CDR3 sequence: CASMSLAGNTGELFF. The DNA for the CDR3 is TGTGCCAGCATGAGTCTAGCGGGGAACACCGGGGAGCTGTTTTTT.

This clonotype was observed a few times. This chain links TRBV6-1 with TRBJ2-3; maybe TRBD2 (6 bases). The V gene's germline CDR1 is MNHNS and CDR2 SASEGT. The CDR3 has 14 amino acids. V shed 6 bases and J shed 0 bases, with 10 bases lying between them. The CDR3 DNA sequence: TGTGCCAGCAGCGGGGGTTCTAGCACAGATACGCAGTATTTT. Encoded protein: CASSGGSSTDTQYF.

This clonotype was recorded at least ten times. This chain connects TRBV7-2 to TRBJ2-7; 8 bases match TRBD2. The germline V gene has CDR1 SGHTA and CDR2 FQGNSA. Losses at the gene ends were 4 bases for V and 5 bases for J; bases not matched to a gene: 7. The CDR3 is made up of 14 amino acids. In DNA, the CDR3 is TGTGCCAGCAGCTCTATCGGACTAGCACACGAGCAGTACTTC. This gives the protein CASSSIGLAHEQYF.

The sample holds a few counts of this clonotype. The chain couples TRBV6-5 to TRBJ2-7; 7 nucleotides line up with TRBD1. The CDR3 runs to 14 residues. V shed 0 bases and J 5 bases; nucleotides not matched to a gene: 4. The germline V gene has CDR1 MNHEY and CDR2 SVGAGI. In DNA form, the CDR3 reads TGTGCCAGCAGTTACTCGAGGACAGGACACGAGCAGTACTTC. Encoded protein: CASSYSRTGHEQYF.

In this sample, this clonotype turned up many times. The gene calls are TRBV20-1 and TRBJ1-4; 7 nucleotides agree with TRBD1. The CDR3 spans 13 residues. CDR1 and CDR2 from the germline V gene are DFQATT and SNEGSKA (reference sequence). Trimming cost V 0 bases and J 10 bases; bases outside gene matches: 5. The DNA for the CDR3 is TGCAGTGCTAGAGATGACAGGGCCGGAAAACTGTTTTTT. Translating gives CSARDDRAGKLFF.

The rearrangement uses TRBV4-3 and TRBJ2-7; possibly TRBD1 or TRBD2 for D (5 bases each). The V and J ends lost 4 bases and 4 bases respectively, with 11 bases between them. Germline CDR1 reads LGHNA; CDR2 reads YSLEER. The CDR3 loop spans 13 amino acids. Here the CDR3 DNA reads TGCGCCAGCAGCCGGGGACGGATTTACGAGCAGTACTTC. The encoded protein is CASSRGRIYEQYF.

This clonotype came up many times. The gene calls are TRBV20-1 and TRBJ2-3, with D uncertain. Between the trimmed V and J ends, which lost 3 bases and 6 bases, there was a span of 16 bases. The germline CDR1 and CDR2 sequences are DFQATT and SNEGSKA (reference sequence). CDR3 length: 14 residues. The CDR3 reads CSASRPWIDDTQYF. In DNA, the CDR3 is TGCAGTGCTAGTCGCCCCTGGATCGATGATACGCAGTATTTT.